Each of the 32 T cell receptor beta chains below was sequenced from the same sample in a study of T cells in Graves' hyperthyroidism and ophthalmopathy. Researchers amplified the TCR beta CDR3 regions from RNA transcripts. TCR CDR3 regions were first amplified by RT-PCR with HTBI primers. TCRdb reanalysed the multiplex PCR reads using MiXCR and keeps one entry per CDR3 protein. The sample consists of hundreds of thousands of distinct CDR3 sequences, roughly 22% of them appearing once. The specimen sequenced was blood. The receptors here all came from a man aged 30-40 years with Graves' ophthalmopathy.

The rearrangement joins TRBV2 to TRBJ2-6; D ambiguous. Germline V gene sequence: CDR1 SNHLY, CDR2 FYNNEI. V gave up 8 bases and J gave up 2 bases, with 16 bases separating them. CDR3 length: 16 residues. CDR3 sequence (DNA): TGTGCCAGCCTCAAGGGCATAGCTCCTGGGGCCAACGTCCTGACTTTC. This sequence encodes CASLKGIAPGANVLTF.

This chain's CDR3 is CASRSGRAWGSSYNEQFF. Here the CDR3 DNA reads TGTGCCAGCCGTAGCGGGAGGGCCTGGGGAAGCTCCTACAATGAGCAGTTCTTC. The gene calls are TRBV27 and TRBJ2-1; 11 bases align to TRBD2. The CDR3 has 18 residues. J was trimmed by 0 bases and V by 8 bases; bases with no gene match: 12. Per the germline V gene, CDR1 is MNHEY and CDR2 is SMNVEV (reference sequence).

The chain joins TRBV6-2 or TRBV6-3 to TRBJ1-1, with a weak D call TRBD1 (6 bases). Germline CDR1 reads MNHEY; CDR2 reads SVGEGT. Trimming left V 0 bases short and J 3 bases short, with 11 bases between. This CDR3 is built from 15 residues. CDR3 nucleotide sequence: TGTGCCAGCAGTTACTCGAAGGGGGTCCACACTGAAGCTTTCTTT. Its protein product is CASSYSKGVHTEAFF.

Note on this clonotype: A much larger clone lies one base from this, so it may be a read error. V and J are TRBV7-9 and TRBJ1-6, with 8 nucleotides matching TRBD1. The CDR3 loop spans 16 amino acids. Trimming cost V 4 bases and J 4 bases; bases outside gene matches: 6. CDR1 and CDR2 from the germline V gene are SEHNR and FQNEAQ (reference sequence). This CDR3 is CASSSGQGLYNSPLHF. The CDR3 DNA reads TGTGCCAGCAGCTCAGGACAGGGCCTTTATAATTCACCCCTCCACTTT.

This clonotype was counted ten times or more. This chain connects TRBV28 to TRBJ1-1; D may be TRBD1 (6 bases). V lost 5 bases to trimming and J lost 8 bases, with 18 bases between them. The CDR3 runs to 14 residues. Germline lookup yields CDR1 MDHEN and CDR2 SYDVKM. The CDR3 spells CASSTTGRASEAFF. The CDR3 coding sequence is TGTGCCAGCAGTACGACAGGACGGGCGTCAGAAGCTTTCTTT.

The chain recombines TRBV28 with TRBJ1-4, with D perhaps matching TRBD1 (5 bases). The CDR3 consists of 18 residues. The V end was cut by 5 bases, the J end by 7 bases, with 26 bases between. CDR1 and CDR2 (germline): MDHEN, SYDVKM. This CDR3 reads CASSPGPLGPPRSEKLFF. The CDR3 DNA sequence: TGTGCCAGCAGTCCCGGCCCCTTGGGACCGCCGAGGAGTGAAAAACTGTTTTTT.

Points on this clonotype: A much larger clone lies one base from this, so it may be a read error. This chain links TRBV28 with TRBJ1-3; 7 nucleotides line up with TRBD1. Germline CDR1 MDHEN, CDR2 SYDVKM. This CDR3 contains 15 residues. The CDR3 coding sequence is TGTGCCAGCAGGATTACAGGGGTCTCTGGAAACACCTTATATTTT. It yields the protein CASRITGVSGNTLYF.

This clonotype was picked up many times. The V call is TRBV7-2, the J call TRBJ2-1; 8 nucleotides align to TRBD2. V trimming: 1 base; J trimming: 3 bases; junction bases outside the gene matches: 5. Per the germline V gene, CDR1 is SGHTA and CDR2 is FQGNSA. The CDR3 loop spans 16 amino acids. The CDR3 reads CASSLGSGSIYNEQFF. CDR3 nucleotides: TGTGCCAGCAGCTTAGGGAGCGGGAGCATCTACAATGAGCAGTTCTTC.

This clonotype was observed a few times. The chain couples TRBV30 to TRBJ2-5, with D perhaps matching TRBD2 (6 bases). Germline assignment: CDR1 GTSNPN and CDR2 SVGIG (reference sequence). The CDR3 runs to 14 residues. Trimming took 1 base from V and 5 from J, leaving 14 bases between them. CDR3 sequence reads: CAWSGAGRSETQYF. For the CDR3, the DNA is TGTGCCTGGAGTGGGGCAGGGAGGTCTGAGACCCAGTACTTC.

This chain joins TRBV19 and TRBJ2-7; TRBD2 is a possible D gene (5 bases). The germline V gene has CDR1 LNHDA and CDR2 SQIVND (reference sequence). The CDR3 loop spans 14 amino acids. Trimming cost V 5 bases and J 3 bases, with 14 bases left between them. The CDR3 nucleotides are TGTGCCAGTAGTCCCTCCGTGGCGGGCTACGAGCAGTACTTC. This gives the protein CASSPSVAGYEQYF.

In its sample, this clonotype was seen many times. The rearrangement joins TRBV7-6 to TRBJ2-7; D possibly matches TRBD1 or TRBD2 (5 bases each). Germline V CDR1 and CDR2: SGHVS, FNYEAQ. There are 13 residues in the CDR3. Trimming took 5 bases from V and 5 from J, leaving 13 bases between them. CDR3 nucleotides: TGTGCCAGCAGCATAAGTCAGGGACACGAGCAGTACTTC. It codes for CASSISQGHEQYF.

This clonotype was recorded many times. This chain links TRBV30 with TRBJ2-5; a weak D match, TRBD1 (6 bases). Germline CDR1 reads GTSNPN; CDR2 reads SVGIG (reference sequence). The CDR3 is 14 residues long. V was trimmed by 5 bases and J by 6 bases, leaving 19 bases between them. The CDR3 loop is CAWSTGSPRKTQYF. The CDR3 region has the DNA TGTGCCTGGTCTACAGGGTCCCCCAGGAAGACCCAGTACTTC.

There are many counts of this clonotype. This chain joins TRBV11-3 and TRBJ2-7, with a weak D call TRBD2 (6 bases). V was cut by 3 bases and J by 6 bases, with 18 bases left in between. The CDR3 totals 15 residues. Germline V gives CDR1 SGHNT, CDR2 YENEEA. Here the CDR3 reads CASSFLGTSDSEQYF. CDR3 in DNA: TGTGCCAGCAGCTTCTTGGGGACTTCCGATTCCGAGCAGTACTTC.

A word on this clonotype: At one of its ends the junction is not consistent with the germline gene, which may arise from a read error. The chain links TRBV18 to TRBJ2-2, with 7 bases aligning to TRBD1. CDR3 length: 13 residues. The germline V gene encodes CDR1 KGHSH and CDR2 LQKENI. The CDR3 here is CTSSPQGSGELFF. The CDR3 DNA reads TGTACCAGCTCACCACAGGGGAGCGGGGAGCTGTTTTTT.

This clonotype was observed at least ten times. The chain joins TRBV5-1 to TRBJ2-2; no firm D call. V lost 0 bases, J lost 0 bases, and 9 bases lay in between. Germline CDR1 reads SGHRS; CDR2 reads YFSETQ. The CDR3 is made up of 16 amino acids. The CDR3 sequence: CASSLDPRSNTGELFF. As DNA, the CDR3 is TGCGCCAGCAGCTTGGACCCAAGGTCGAACACCGGGGAGCTGTTTTTT.

This clonotype was seen more than once but under ten times. A clone one base away is much larger, so this may be a read error. The chain carries TRBV30 and TRBJ1-1; D uncertain. The germline V and J ends were trimmed by 4 bases and 0 bases, with 15 bases remaining between them. Germline assignment: CDR1 GTSNPN and CDR2 SVGIG (reference sequence). CDR3 length: 15 residues. CDR3 residues: CAWKMKRGMNTEAFF. CDR3 DNA sequence: TGTGCCTGGAAAATGAAAAGAGGGATGAACACTGAAGCTTTCTTT.

In this sample, this clonotype turned up a few times. The junction departs from the called germline gene at one end, perhaps through a read error. The chain employs TRBV7-7 and TRBJ2-5; 7 bases map to TRBD2. Per germline, CDR1 SSHAT and CDR2 FNYEAQ (reference sequence). The CDR3 is 14 amino acids. CDR3 region: CASSPGTTQETQYF. The CDR3 coding sequence is TGTGCTAGCAGCCCCGGGACTACCCAAGAGACCCAGTACTTC.

This clonotype showed up just a few times. The V call is TRBV6-1, the J call TRBJ2-7; 8 positions agree with TRBD2. J gave up 4 bases and V 6 bases, and 11 bases lay outside the gene matches. This CDR3 has 15 amino acids. Germline V CDR1 and CDR2: MNHNS, SASEGT. For the CDR3, the DNA is TGTGCCAGCAGCTTTTGGGTCGGGGGGGAATACGAGCAGTACTTC. It codes for CASSFWVGGEYEQYF.

This sequence joins TRBV7-9 and TRBJ1-4; 12 nucleotides match TRBD1. J gave up 8 bases and V 1 base, and 5 bases lay outside the gene matches. This CDR3 region has 16 residues. Germline CDR1 reads SEHNR; CDR2 reads FQNEAQ (reference sequence). CDR3 sequence (DNA): TGTGCCAGCAGCTTAGGGGACAGGGGGCCGGTGGAAAAACTGTTTTTT. This translates into CASSLGDRGPVEKLFF.

This clonotype was detected only a few times. J is TRBJ2-5 and V is TRBV28; D remains ambiguous. The length of the CDR3 is 16 residues. Trimming left V 2 bases short and J 5 bases short, with 18 bases between. CDR1 and CDR2 from the germline V gene are MDHEN and SYDVKM. CDR3 bases: TGTGCCAGCAGTTTACGAATCCGGCAGTTACTGGAGACCCAGTACTTC. Its translation is CASSLRIRQLLETQYF.

The rearrangement links TRBV9 to TRBJ1-1, with D tentatively TRBD1 (6 bases). The CDR3 consists of 14 residues. Germline V gives CDR1 SGDLS, CDR2 YYNGEE. Trimming removed 6 bases from V and 4 bases from J, with 16 bases in between. CDR3 region: CASKVGGRGTEAFF. The CDR3 DNA is TGTGCCAGCAAAGTAGGGGGACGGGGCACTGAAGCTTTCTTT.

This CDR3 is CASSYTGSGETQYF. DNA of the CDR3: TGTGCCAGCAGTTACACCGGATCCGGAGAGACCCAGTACTTC. This chain links TRBV3-1 with TRBJ2-5; D gene ambiguous. V lost 6 bases and J 4 bases, leaving 15 bases between the germline ends. Germline V gene sequence: CDR1 LGHDT, CDR2 YNNKEL (reference sequence). This CDR3 has 14 residues.

This clonotype was seen ten or more times. The rearrangement links TRBV6-1 to TRBJ2-5; no definite D call. CDR3 length equals 13 residues. V dropped 7 bases and J dropped 5 bases, with 14 bases sitting between them. The germline V gene encodes CDR1 MNHNS and CDR2 SASEGT. The CDR3 region has the DNA TGTGCCAGCACCAGCGACCAAGAGGAGACCCAGTACTTC. Its translation: CASTSDQEETQYF.

This clonotype was counted ten times or more. The chain combines TRBV2 with TRBJ2-3, with 11 positions matching TRBD1. V was clipped by 7 bases and J by 4 bases; unmatched bases: 4. In germline, CDR1 is SNHLY, CDR2 FYNNEI. The CDR3 runs to 14 residues. In DNA, the CDR3 is TGTGCCAGCATGCGGGACAGGGGGTCAGATACGCAGTATTTT. This codes for CASMRDRGSDTQYF.

The chain links TRBV6-5 to TRBJ2-1; D tentatively fits TRBD1 or TRBD2 (5 bases each). In germline, CDR1 is MNHEY, CDR2 SVGAGI. The V end was cut by 2 bases, the J end by 12 bases, with 14 bases between. The CDR3 length is 13 residues. The CDR3, as DNA: TGTGCCAGCAGTTACCCCGGTTCGGGACGGCAGTTCTTC. Residues: CASSYPGSGRQFF.

This clonotype was counted at least ten times. The chain uses TRBV30 and TRBJ2-7; no clear D gene. V lost 3 bases, J lost 6 bases, and 15 bases lay in between. The germline V gene has CDR1 GTSNPN and CDR2 SVGIG (reference sequence). The CDR3 consists of 13 residues. The CDR3 spells CAWSRYLSGEQYF. CDR3 DNA sequence: TGTGCCTGGAGCCGTTATCTCTCGGGCGAGCAGTACTTC.

The chain couples TRBV19 to TRBJ2-2, with D possibly matching TRBD1 (6 bases). Germline-derived CDR1 and CDR2 are LNHDA and SQIVND (reference sequence). The CDR3 sequence is 15 residues long. Deletions cut 4 bases from V and 6 bases from J, with 15 bases between. The CDR3 loop is CASSRGRVEAGELFF. As DNA, the CDR3 is TGTGCCAGTAGTAGGGGGCGAGTCGAGGCCGGGGAGCTGTTTTTT.

J is TRBJ2-1 and V is TRBV19, with 9 bases fitting TRBD1. The CDR3 is 16 residues long. With 1 base clipped from V and 4 bases from J, the junction kept 5 bases outside the gene matches. Germline V gives CDR1 LNHDA, CDR2 SQIVND (reference sequence). The DNA of the CDR3 is TGTGCCAGTAGTATAGCGAGCGGGACAGGGTACAATGAGCAGTTCTTC. It codes for CASSIASGTGYNEQFF.

The chain links TRBV24-1 to TRBJ2-5; maybe TRBD1 (6 bases). Germline-derived CDR1 and CDR2 are KGHDR and SFDVKD. V gave up 1 base and J gave up 1 base, with 9 bases separating them. The CDR3 runs to 15 residues. The CDR3 DNA is TGTGCCACCAGTGATTTCGGGACACCCCAAGAGACCCAGTACTTC. Protein sequence: CATSDFGTPQETQYF.

This rearrangement joins TRBV14 to TRBJ2-7; 7 positions match TRBD2. Germline CDR1 and CDR2: SGHDN and FVKESK. Losses at the gene ends were 4 bases for V and 4 bases for J; bases not matched to a gene: 13. The CDR3 spans 16 residues. Here the CDR3 DNA reads TGTGCCAGCAGCCTGTCCAGCGGCAGGGACTATTACGAGCAGTACTTC. Translated, it gives CASSLSSGRDYYEQYF.

This clonotype has a count of ten or more. The chain has TRBV11-3 and TRBJ2-3, with D hard to call. This CDR3 spans 15 amino acids. CDR1 and CDR2 (germline): SGHNT, YENEEA. V was trimmed by 2 bases and J by 0 bases, leaving 9 bases between them. CDR3 sequence: CASSLTVSSTDTQYF. The DNA of the CDR3 is TGTGCCAGCAGCTTAACGGTATCTAGCACAGATACGCAGTATTTT.

The CDR3 DNA reads TGTGCCAGCAGCCAAGATGGGGCGGAGCCCCAGCATTTT. Translating it yields CASSQDGAEPQHF. The chain joins TRBV3-1 to TRBJ1-5; D possibly corresponds to TRBD1 (5 bases). V dropped 0 bases and J dropped 8 bases, with 8 bases sitting between them. Germline V gene sequence: CDR1 LGHDT, CDR2 YNNKEL (reference sequence). The CDR3 runs 13 residues.